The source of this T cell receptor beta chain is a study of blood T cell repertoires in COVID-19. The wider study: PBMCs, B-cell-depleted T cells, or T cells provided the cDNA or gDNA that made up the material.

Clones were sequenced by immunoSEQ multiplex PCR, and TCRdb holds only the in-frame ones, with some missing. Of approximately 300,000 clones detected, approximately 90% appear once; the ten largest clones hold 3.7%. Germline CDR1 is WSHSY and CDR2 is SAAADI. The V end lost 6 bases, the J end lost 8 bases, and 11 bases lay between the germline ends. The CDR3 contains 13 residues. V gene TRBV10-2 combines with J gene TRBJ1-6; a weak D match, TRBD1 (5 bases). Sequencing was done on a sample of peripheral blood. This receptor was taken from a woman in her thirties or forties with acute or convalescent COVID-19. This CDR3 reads CASRGRVDSPLHF. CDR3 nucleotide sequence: TGCGCCAGCAGGGGCAGGGTAGATTCACCCCTCCACTTT.